The 18 T cell receptor beta chains below all came from one sample that was sequenced in a study of blood T cell repertoires in COVID-19 (dated by TCRdb to 2018 to 2021). Library method: the immunoSEQ multiplex PCR assay. TCRdb's version of the immuneACCESS table is confined to in-frame rearrangements and falls short of the full clone set. An unresolved V gene accounts for under half of the shortfall where checked; the remainder is of unknown origin. This sample has approximately 350,000 clones in its table, and approximately 92% of those were observed once. 1% of the sample belongs to the ten largest clones. Input material: PBMCs or T cells enriched from blood (not recorded which). The receptors derive from a man aged 18 to 30 who had recovered from COVID-19.

The chain joins TRBV5-4 to TRBJ1-1, with TRBD1 identical over 7 bases. J was trimmed by 1 base and V by 6 bases; bases with no gene match: 9. The germline V gene has CDR1 SGHNT and CDR2 YYREEE (reference sequence). CDR3 length equals 15 residues. This chain's CDR3 is CASKLTGQQNTEAFF. The DNA of the CDR3 is TGTGCCAGCAAACTGACGGGACAGCAGAACACTGAAGCTTTCTTT.

The V call is TRBV5-1, the J call TRBJ2-3; D is possibly TRBD1 (6 bases). Trimming took off 0 bases at V and 4 bases at J, with 12 bases between the two ends. The CDR3 is 15 amino acids. Germline loops: CDR1 SGHRS, CDR2 YFSETQ. The CDR3 spells CASSLAPQGPDTQYF. CDR3 DNA: TGCGCCAGCAGCTTGGCCCCTCAGGGGCCAGATACGCAGTATTTT.

The rearrangement links TRBV10-3 to TRBJ2-7; 13 bases line up with TRBD2. This CDR3 is 16 amino acids long. V was clipped by 3 bases and J by 2 bases; unmatched bases: 4. Looked up from germline, CDR1 is ENHRY and CDR2 is SYGVKD. This CDR3 reads CAISEHGLAGAYEQYF. The CDR3 DNA reads TGTGCCATCAGTGAACACGGACTAGCGGGGGCCTACGAGCAGTACTTC.

V and J are TRBV5-1 and TRBJ2-1; 13 bases line up with TRBD2. This CDR3 spans 16 amino acids. V dropped 4 bases and J dropped 4; count of bases not matched to a gene: 5. CDR1 is SGHRS and CDR2 is YFSETQ in the germline V gene. As DNA, the CDR3 is TGCGCCAGCAGCGCCCGACTAGCGGGGGGATACAATGAGCAGTTCTTC. Translation: CASSARLAGGYNEQFF.

In this sample, this clone turned up a few times. The chain has TRBV25-1 and TRBJ2-7; 10 bases map to TRBD1. The CDR3 contains 14 residues. Trimming cost V 7 bases and J 4 bases; bases outside gene matches: 7. Germline V CDR1 and CDR2: MGHDK, SYGVNS. The CDR3 sequence is CASTGQGMAYEQYF. CDR3 DNA: TGTGCCAGCACGGGACAGGGGATGGCGTACGAGCAGTACTTC.

The chain carries TRBV27 and TRBJ2-5, with TRBD2 matching over 7 bases. The CDR3 extends over 15 amino acids. Trimming cost V 3 bases and J 5 bases; bases outside gene matches: 9. Germline assignment: CDR1 MNHEY and CDR2 SMNVEV (reference sequence). The CDR3 coding sequence is TGTGCCAGCAGTTTCGTCGGGAGGCCTGGGGAGACCCAGTACTTC. It encodes CASSFVGRPGETQYF.

This rearrangement joins TRBV27 to TRBJ1-2; 9 nucleotides align to TRBD1. The CDR3 has 14 residues. Germline CDR1 and CDR2: MNHEY and SMNVEV (reference sequence). V lost 6 bases and J lost 8; bases outside the gene matches: 10. The DNA of the CDR3 is TGTGCCAGCAGCCCGGGGACAGGGATTGGGGGCTACACCTTC. It is translated as CASSPGTGIGGYTF.

This clone was counted once. The V and J genes are TRBV7-8 and TRBJ1-3; 7 bases match TRBD1. The CDR3 is 16 amino acids. V lost 1 base to trimming and J lost 2 bases; unmatched junction nucleotides: 5. Germline assignment: CDR1 SGHVS and CDR2 FQNEAQ. CDR3 DNA sequence: TGTGCCAGCAGCTTAGAGGGACAGCCGACTGGAAACACCATATATTTT. It codes for CASSLEGQPTGNTIYF.

V gene TRBV6-5 combines with J gene TRBJ1-1; TRBD1 is a possible D gene (5 bases). Germline V lookup: CDR1 MNHEY, CDR2 SVGAGI. The CDR3 runs to 13 residues. Trimming stripped 2 bases from V and 7 bases from J, with 11 bases between. The CDR3 reads CASSYNGQDEAFF. In DNA form, the CDR3 reads TGTGCCAGCAGTTACAACGGACAAGATGAAGCTTTCTTT.

The J gene is TRBJ1-4, the V gene TRBV29-1; 7 bases match TRBD1. This CDR3 region has 13 residues. CDR1 and CDR2 from the germline V gene are SQVTM and ANQGSEA. V shed 7 bases, J shed 7 bases, and the junction held 9 bases outside the gene matches. The CDR3 nucleotides read TGCAGCGCTGCAGGGGGTAGAGGTGAAAAACTGTTTTTT. Protein: CSAAGGRGEKLFF. Using reference TRBV29-1 and TRBJ1-4 for the parts outside the CDR3, the full variable domain is SAVISQKPSRDICQRGTSLTIQCQVDSQVTMMFWYRQQPGQSLTLIATANQGSEATYESGFVIDKFPISRPNLTFSTLTVSNMSPEDSSIYLCSAAGGRGEKLFFGSGTQLSVL.

This clone was found once. The J gene is TRBJ1-1, the V gene TRBV27; unclear D gene. This CDR3 has 14 amino acids. Germline CDR1 reads MNHEY; CDR2 reads SMNVEV (reference sequence). The V end lost 4 bases, the J end lost 0 bases, and 9 bases lay between the germline ends. The CDR3 DNA reads as TGTGCCAGCAGTTCCAGACTCCTGAACACTGAAGCTTTCTTT. Translated, it gives CASSSRLLNTEAFF.

J is TRBJ2-3 and V is TRBV15; TRBD2 is a possible D gene (5 bases). Per the germline V gene, CDR1 is LNHNV and CDR2 is YYDKDF (reference sequence). The CDR3 consists of 14 residues. The V end lost 2 bases, the J end lost 0 bases, and 6 bases lay between the germline ends. CDR3 protein: CATSRSGSTDTQYF. CDR3 nucleotide sequence: TGTGCCACCAGCAGATCGGGGAGCACAGATACGCAGTATTTT. Drawing the rest from reference TRBV15 and TRBJ2-3, the complete variable domain is DAMVIQNPRYQVTQFGKPVTLSCSQTLNHNVMYWYQQKSSQAPKLLFHYYDKDFNNEADTPDNFQSRRPNTSFCFLDIRSPGLGDTAMYLCATSRSGSTDTQYFGPGTRLTVL.

This clone was observed once. The chain links TRBV5-1 to TRBJ2-1, with 7 bases lining up with TRBD2. The CDR3 length is 16 residues. The trim removed 4 bases at V and 8 bases at J, leaving 15 bases unmatched. Germline V gene sequence: CDR1 SGHRS, CDR2 YFSETQ. The CDR3 DNA is TGCGCCAGCAGCCTCACACCTAGCGGTATCCCCCATGAGCAGTTCTTC. Its translation: CASSLTPSGIPHEQFF.

The J gene is TRBJ2-2, the V gene TRBV19; TRBD1 is a possible D gene (6 bases). CDR1 and CDR2 from the germline V gene are LNHDA and SQIVND (reference sequence). V was clipped by 8 bases and J by 2 bases, with 15 bases between them. The CDR3 runs 15 residues. This CDR3 reads CASRADRLNTGELFF. In DNA form, the CDR3 reads TGTGCCAGTCGGGCGGACAGACTAAACACCGGGGAGCTGTTTTTT. Full variable domain (remainder filled in from reference TRBV19 and TRBJ2-2): DGGITQSPKYLFRKEGQNVTLSCEQNLNHDAMYWYRQDPGQGLRLIYYSQIVNDFQKGDIAEGYSVSREKKESFPLTVTSAQKNPTAFYLCASRADRLNTGELFFGEGSRLTVL.

This rearrangement joins TRBV5-1 to TRBJ2-7; 9 bases match TRBD1. CDR3 length: 15 residues. The germline V gene has CDR1 SGHRS and CDR2 YFSETQ. The junction had 5 bases not matched to a gene; V was cut back by 2 bases and J by 2 bases. CDR3 protein: CASSFTGQGPYEQYF. The CDR3 DNA follows: TGCGCCAGCAGCTTTACGGGACAGGGACCCTACGAGCAGTACTTC.

The V and J genes are TRBV6-1 and TRBJ2-5; D gene ambiguous. Germline V gives CDR1 MNHNS, CDR2 SASEGT. With 2 bases removed from V and 9 bases from J, the gap between germline ends came to 7 bases. CDR3 length equals 11 residues. The CDR3 bases are TGTGCCAGCAGTGAAACCCAGGCCCAGTACTTC. This sequence encodes CASSETQAQYF.

This chain's CDR3 is CASSEQGAQTEAFF. DNA for the CDR3: TGTGCCAGCAGCGAACAGGGGGCGCAGACTGAAGCTTTCTTT. The rearrangement links TRBV2 to TRBJ1-1, with 9 bases lining up with TRBD1. After removal of 6 bases from V and 5 bases from J, the junction contained 7 bases not matched to a gene. The CDR3 is 14 amino acids. Looked up from germline, CDR1 is SNHLY and CDR2 is FYNNEI. The full variable domain, in which reference TRBV2 and TRBJ1-1 provide the parts outside the CDR3, is EPEVTQTPSHQVTQMGQEVILRCVPISNHLYFYWYRQILGQKVEFLVSFYNNEISEKSEIFDDQFSVERPDGSNFTLKIRSTKLEDSAMYFCASSEQGAQTEAFFGQGTRLTVV.

DNA for the CDR3: TGTGCCAGTAGTACTAGCGGGGGGTTCATTGAGCAGTTCTTC. It yields the protein CASSTSGGFIEQFF. This chain uses TRBV19 with TRBJ2-1; TRBD2 aligns across 11 bases. The CDR3 covers 14 residues. With 4 bases clipped from V and 9 bases from J, the junction kept 5 bases outside the gene matches. The germline gives CDR1 LNHDA, CDR2 SQIVND (reference sequence). Full variable domain (missing parts from reference TRBV19 and TRBJ2-1): DGGITQSPKYLFRKEGQNVTLSCEQNLNHDAMYWYRQDPGQGLRLIYYSQIVNDFQKGDIAEGYSVSREKKESFPLTVTSAQKNPTAFYLCASSTSGGFIEQFFGPGTRLTVL.